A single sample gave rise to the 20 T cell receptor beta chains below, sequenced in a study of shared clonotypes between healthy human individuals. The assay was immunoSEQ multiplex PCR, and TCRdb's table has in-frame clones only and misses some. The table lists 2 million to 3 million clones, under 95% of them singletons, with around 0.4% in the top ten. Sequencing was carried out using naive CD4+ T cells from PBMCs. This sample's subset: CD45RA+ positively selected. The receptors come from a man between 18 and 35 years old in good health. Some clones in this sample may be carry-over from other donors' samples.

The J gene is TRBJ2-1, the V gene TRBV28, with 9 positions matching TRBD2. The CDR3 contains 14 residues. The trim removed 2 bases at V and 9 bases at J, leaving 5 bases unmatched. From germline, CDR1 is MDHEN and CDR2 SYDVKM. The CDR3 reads CASSLAGGPREQFF. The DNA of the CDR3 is TGTGCCAGCAGTTTAGCGGGAGGGCCCCGTGAGCAGTTCTTC.

This CDR3 reads CASSLNPVAGGLNEQFF. The CDR3 DNA sequence: TGTGCCAGCAGCTTAAACCCGGTCGCGGGTGGCCTAAATGAGCAGTTCTTC. The chain couples TRBV7-6 to TRBJ2-1; D possibly corresponds to TRBD2 (5 bases). The CDR3 is 17 amino acids. Germline CDR1 is SGHVS and CDR2 is FNYEAQ. V lost 2 bases to trimming and J lost 7 bases, with 21 bases between them.

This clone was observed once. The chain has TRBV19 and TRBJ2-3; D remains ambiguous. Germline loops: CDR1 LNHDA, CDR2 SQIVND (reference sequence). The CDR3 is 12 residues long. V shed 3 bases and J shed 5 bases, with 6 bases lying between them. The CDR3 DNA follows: TGTGCCAGTAGTATGTGGGGAGATACGCAGTATTTT. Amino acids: CASSMWGDTQYF.

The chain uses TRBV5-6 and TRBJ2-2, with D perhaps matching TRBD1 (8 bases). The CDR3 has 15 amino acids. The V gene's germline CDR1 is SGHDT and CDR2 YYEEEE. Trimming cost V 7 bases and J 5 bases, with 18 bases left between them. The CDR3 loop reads CASSEDREGTGELFF. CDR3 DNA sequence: TGTGCCAGCTCCGAGGACAGGGAGGGGACCGGGGAGCTGTTTTTT. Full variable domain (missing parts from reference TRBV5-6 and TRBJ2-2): DAGVTQSPTHLIKTRGQQVTLRCSPKSGHDTVSWYQQALGQGPQFIFQYYEEEERQRGNFPDRFSGHQFPNYSSELNVNALLLGDSALYLCASSEDREGTGELFFGEGSRLTVL.

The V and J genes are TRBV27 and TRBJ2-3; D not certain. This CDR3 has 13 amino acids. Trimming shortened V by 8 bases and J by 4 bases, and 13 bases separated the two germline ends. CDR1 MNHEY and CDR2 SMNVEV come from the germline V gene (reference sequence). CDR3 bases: TGTGCCAGCCAACTCCGCAGTGCAGATACGCAGTATTTT. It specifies CASQLRSADTQYF.

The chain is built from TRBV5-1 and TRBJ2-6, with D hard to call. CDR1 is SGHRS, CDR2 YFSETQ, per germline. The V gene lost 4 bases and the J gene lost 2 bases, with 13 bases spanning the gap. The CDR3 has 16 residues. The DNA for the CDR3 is TGCGCCAGCAGCCTACTCCCACCAGCTGGGGCCAACGTCCTGACTTTC. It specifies CASSLLPPAGANVLTF.

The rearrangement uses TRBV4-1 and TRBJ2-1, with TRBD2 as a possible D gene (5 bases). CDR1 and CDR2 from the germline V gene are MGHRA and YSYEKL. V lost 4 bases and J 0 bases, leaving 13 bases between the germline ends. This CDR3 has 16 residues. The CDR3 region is CASSRGLPISYNEQFF. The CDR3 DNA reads TGCGCCAGCAGCCGCGGACTCCCAATCTCCTACAATGAGCAGTTCTTC.

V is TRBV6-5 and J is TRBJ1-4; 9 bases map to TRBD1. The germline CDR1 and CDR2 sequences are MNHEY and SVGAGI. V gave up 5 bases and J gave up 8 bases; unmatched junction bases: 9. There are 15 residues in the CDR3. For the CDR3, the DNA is TGTGCCAGCAGTAAAAAACAGGGGGCACGGGAAAAACTGTTTTTT. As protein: CASSKKQGAREKLFF.

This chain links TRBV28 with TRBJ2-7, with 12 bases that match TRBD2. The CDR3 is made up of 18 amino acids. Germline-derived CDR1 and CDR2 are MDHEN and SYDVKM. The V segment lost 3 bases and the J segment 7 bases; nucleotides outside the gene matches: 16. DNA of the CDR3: TGTGCCAGCAGTTTCCCGGCTAGCGGGAGGGCCAACGCGAGGGAGCAGTACTTC. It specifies CASSFPASGRANAREQYF.

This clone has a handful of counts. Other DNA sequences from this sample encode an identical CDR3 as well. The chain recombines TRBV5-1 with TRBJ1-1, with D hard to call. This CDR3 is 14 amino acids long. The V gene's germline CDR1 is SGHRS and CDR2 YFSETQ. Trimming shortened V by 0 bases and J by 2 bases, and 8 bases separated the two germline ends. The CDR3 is CASSLVGDNTEAFF. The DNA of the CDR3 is TGCGCCAGCAGCTTGGTAGGAGACAACACTGAAGCTTTCTTT.

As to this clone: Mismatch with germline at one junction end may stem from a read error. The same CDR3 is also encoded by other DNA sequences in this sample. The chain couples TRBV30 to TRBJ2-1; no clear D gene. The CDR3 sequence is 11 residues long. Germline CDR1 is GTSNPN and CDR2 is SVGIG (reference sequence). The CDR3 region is CARSSYNEQFF. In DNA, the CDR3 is TGCGCACGGAGCTCCTACAATGAGCAGTTCTTC. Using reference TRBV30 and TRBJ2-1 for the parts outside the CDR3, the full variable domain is SQTIHQWPATLVQPVGSPLSLECTVEGTSNPNLYWYRQAAGRGLQLLFYSVGIGQISSEVPQNLSASRPQDRQFILSSKKLLLSDSGFYLCARSSYNEQFFGPGTRLTVL.

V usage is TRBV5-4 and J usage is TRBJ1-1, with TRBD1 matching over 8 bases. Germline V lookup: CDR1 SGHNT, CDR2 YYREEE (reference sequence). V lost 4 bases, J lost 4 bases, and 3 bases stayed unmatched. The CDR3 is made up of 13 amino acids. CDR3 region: CASSGTGGTEAFF. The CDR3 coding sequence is TGTGCCAGCAGCGGAACAGGGGGCACTGAAGCTTTCTTT.

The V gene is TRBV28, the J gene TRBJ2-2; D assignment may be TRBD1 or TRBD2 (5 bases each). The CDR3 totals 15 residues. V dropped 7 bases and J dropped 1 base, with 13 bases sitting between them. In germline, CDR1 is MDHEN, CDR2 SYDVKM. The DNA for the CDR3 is TGTGCCAGCAAAACCGGGACCATGAACACCGGGGAGCTGTTTTTT. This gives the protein CASKTGTMNTGELFF.

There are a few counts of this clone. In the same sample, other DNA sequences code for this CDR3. In DNA form, the CDR3 reads TGTGCCAGCAGTTATCGGGGGAACACTGAAGCTTTCTTT. This translates into CASSYRGNTEAFF. V gene TRBV6-5 combines with J gene TRBJ1-1; no firm D call. Germline V gene sequence: CDR1 MNHEY, CDR2 SVGAGI. The CDR3 sequence is 13 residues long. Trimming removed 3 bases at V and 1 base at J, with 6 bases between.

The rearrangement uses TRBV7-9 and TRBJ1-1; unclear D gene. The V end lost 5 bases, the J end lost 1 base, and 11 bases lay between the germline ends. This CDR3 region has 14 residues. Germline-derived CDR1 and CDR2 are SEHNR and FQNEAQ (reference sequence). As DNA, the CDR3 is TGTGCCAGCAGCATGATAACGAAGAACACTGAAGCTTTCTTT. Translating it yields CASSMITKNTEAFF.

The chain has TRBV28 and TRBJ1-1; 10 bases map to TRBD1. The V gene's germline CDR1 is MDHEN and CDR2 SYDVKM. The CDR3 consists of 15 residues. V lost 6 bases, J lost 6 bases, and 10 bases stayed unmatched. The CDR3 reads CASSEGGTGVPEAFF. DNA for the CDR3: TGTGCCAGCAGCGAAGGAGGGACAGGGGTCCCTGAAGCTTTCTTT.

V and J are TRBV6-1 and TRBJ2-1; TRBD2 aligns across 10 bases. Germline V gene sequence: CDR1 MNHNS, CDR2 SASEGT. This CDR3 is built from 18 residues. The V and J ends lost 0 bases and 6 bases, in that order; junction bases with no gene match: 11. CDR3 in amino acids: CASSEAGLSSGRGNEQFF. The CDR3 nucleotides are TGTGCCAGCAGTGAAGCAGGCCTCTCTAGCGGGAGAGGCAATGAGCAGTTCTTC.

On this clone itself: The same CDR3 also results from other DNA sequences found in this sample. CDR3 in amino acids: CASSVAGQGTDTQYF. The DNA for the CDR3 is TGTGCCAGCAGCGTAGCAGGACAAGGCACAGATACGCAGTATTTT. The rearrangement joins TRBV9 to TRBJ2-3; D is possibly TRBD1 (5 bases). CDR3 size: 15 residues. Germline loops: CDR1 SGDLS, CDR2 YYNGEE. Trimming pared 0 bases from V and 1 base from J, leaving 9 bases between.

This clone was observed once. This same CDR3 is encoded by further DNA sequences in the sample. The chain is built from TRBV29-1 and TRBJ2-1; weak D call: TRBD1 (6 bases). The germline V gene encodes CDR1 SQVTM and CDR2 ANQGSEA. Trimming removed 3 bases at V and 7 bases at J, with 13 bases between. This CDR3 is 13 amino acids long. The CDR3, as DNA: TGCAGCGTTGAGTCTGGGGGCAGGAATGAGCAGTTCTTC. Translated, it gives CSVESGGRNEQFF.

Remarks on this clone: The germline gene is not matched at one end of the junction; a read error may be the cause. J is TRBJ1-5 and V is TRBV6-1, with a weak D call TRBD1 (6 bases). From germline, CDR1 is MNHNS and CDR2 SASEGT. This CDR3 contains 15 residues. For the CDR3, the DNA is TGTGCCAGCAGTGAAGCGGGGGGGGGCAACCAGCCCCAGCATTTT. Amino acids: CASSEAGGGNQPQHF.